Listed here is a single T cell receptor (beta chain). Its cognate antigen is unknown. The data derive from a study of glioma-infiltrating T cells. Study conclusions and caveats: Non-neoplastic patients had below-expected tissue-blood divergence, while all gliomas exceeded expectation. Tissue and blood shared very few CDR3 sequences.

This CDR3 is built from 16 residues. The J segment lost 0 bases and the V segment lost 5 bases, leaving 4 bases of the junction unmatched. Germline assignment: CDR1 LNHDA and CDR2 SQIVND (reference sequence). TCR alpha and beta CDR3 regions were amplified from RNA using iRepertoire nested multiplex PCR. One-step reverse transcription and amplification started from approximately 100-400 ng of tissue mRNA or PBMC total RNA. TCRdb independently ran MiXCR on the multiplex PCR reads; one entry per CDR3 protein. The sample yields over 140,000 distinct CDR3 sequences, approximately 40% seen once. This clonotype was obtained from a human donor with low-grade glioma or glioblastoma, undergoing nonglioma brain surgery, or in good health (not recorded which). Sequencing used glioma tissue, nonneoplastic brain tissue, or PBMCs (not recorded which). This sequence joins TRBV19 and TRBJ2-1; 10 bases align to TRBD2. The DNA of the CDR3 is TGTGCCAGTAGTCCCTCTAGCGGGAGCTCCTACAATGAGCAGTTCTTC. The encoded protein is CASSPSSGSSYNEQFF.